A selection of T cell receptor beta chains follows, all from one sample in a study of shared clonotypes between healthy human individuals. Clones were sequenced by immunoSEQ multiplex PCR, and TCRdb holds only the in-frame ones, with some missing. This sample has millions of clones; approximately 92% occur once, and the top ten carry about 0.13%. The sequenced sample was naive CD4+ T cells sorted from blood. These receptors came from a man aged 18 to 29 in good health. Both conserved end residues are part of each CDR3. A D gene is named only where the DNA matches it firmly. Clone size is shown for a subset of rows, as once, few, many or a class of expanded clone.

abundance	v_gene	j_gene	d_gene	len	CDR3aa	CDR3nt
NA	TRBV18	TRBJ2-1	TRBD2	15	CASLPAGDGYNEQFF	TGTGCCAGCTTACCAGCGGGAGATGGCTACAATGAGCAGTTCTTC
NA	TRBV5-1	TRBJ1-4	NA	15	CASSLGGLANEKLFF	TGCGCCAGCAGCTTGGGGGGGCTCGCTAATGAAAAACTGTTTTTT
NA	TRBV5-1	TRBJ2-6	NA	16	CASSPPAGSGANVLTF	TGCGCCAGCAGCCCCCCGGCCGGGTCTGGGGCCAACGTCCTGACTTTC
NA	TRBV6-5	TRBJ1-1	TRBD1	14	CASSYGTGGTEAFF	TGTGCCAGCAGTTATGGGACAGGGGGCACTGAAGCTTTCTTT
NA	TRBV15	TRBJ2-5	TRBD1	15	CATSSVDRGEETQYF	TGTGCCACCAGCAGTGTTGACAGGGGGGAGGAGACCCAGTACTTC
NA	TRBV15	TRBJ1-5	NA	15	CATSRERGRNQPQHF	TGTGCCACCAGCAGAGAAAGGGGTAGGAATCAGCCCCAGCATTTT
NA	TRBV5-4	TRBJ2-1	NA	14	CASSPIGRFNEQFF	TGTGCCAGCAGCCCGATCGGGCGGTTCAATGAGCAGTTCTTC
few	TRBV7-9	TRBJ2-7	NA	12	CAGEDSPYEQYF	TGTGCCGGTGAGGATAGTCCCTACGAGCAGTACTTC
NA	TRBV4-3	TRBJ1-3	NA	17	CASSQGLQFRDGNTIYF	TGCGCCAGCAGCCAAGGTCTACAGTTTCGAGACGGAAACACCATATATTTT
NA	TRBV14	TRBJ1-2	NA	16	CASRASGGTANYGYTF	TGTGCCAGCAGAGCCAGTGGCGGGACCGCTAACTATGGCTACACCTTC
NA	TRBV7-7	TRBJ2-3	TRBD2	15	CASSLGLAGTDTQYF	TGTGCTAGCAGCTTAGGACTAGCGGGCACAGATACGCAGTATTTT
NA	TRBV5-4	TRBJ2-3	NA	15	CASSLHTTSTDTQYF	TGTGCCAGCAGCCTACATACTACTAGCACAGATACGCAGTATTTT
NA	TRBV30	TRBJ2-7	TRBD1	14	CAWSVQDRAYEQYF	TGTGCCTGGAGTGTACAGGACAGGGCGTACGAGCAGTACTTC
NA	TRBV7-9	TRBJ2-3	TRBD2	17	CASSLAASGRGADTQYF	TGTGCCAGCAGCTTAGCGGCTAGCGGGAGGGGTGCAGATACGCAGTATTTT
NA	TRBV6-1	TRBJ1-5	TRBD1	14	CASRAPTGDQPQHF	TGTGCCAGCAGAGCTCCGACAGGGGATCAGCCCCAGCATTTT
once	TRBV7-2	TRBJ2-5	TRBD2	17	CASSSLPKRGYQETQYF	TGTGCCAGCAGCTCCCTCCCCAAGCGGGGGTACCAAGAGACCCAGTACTTC
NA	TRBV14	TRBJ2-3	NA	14	CASSQRLSTDTQYF	TGTGCCAGCAGCCAAAGACTGTCAACAGATACGCAGTATTTT
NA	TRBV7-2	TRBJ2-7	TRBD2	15	CASNIVGGPGSEQYF	TGTGCCAGCAATATAGTGGGAGGGCCCGGAAGCGAGCAGTACTTC
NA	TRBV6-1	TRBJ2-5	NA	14	CASSELGGKETQYF	TGTGCCAGCAGTGAATTGGGGGGCAAGGAGACCCAGTACTTC
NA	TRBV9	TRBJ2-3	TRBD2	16	CASSQGRREATDTQYF	TGTGCCAGCAGCCAAGGCCGACGGGAGGCCACAGATACGCAGTATTTT
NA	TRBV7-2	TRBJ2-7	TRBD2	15	CASSFTGTSSYEQYF	TGTGCCAGCAGCTTTACCGGGACTAGCTCCTACGAGCAGTACTTC
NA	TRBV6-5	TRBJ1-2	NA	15	CASSSLELGGGGYTF	TGTGCCAGCAGTTCACTCGAGCTGGGTGGAGGTGGCTACACCTTC
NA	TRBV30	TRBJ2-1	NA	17	CAWKRVKMGMSYNEQFF	TGTGCCTGGAAACGAGTAAAGATGGGGATGTCCTACAATGAGCAGTTCTTC
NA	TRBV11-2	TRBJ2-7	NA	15	CASSPGVAEFYEQYF	TGTGCCAGCAGCCCCGGCGTAGCGGAGTTCTACGAGCAGTACTTC
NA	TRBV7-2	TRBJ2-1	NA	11	CASSGTGIKFF	TGTGCCAGCAGCGGGACCGGCATCAAGTTCTTC
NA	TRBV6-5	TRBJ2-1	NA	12	CASSTKGAEQFF	TGTGCCAGCAGTACCAAAGGAGCTGAGCAGTTCTTC
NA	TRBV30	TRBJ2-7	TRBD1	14	CAWSVRGQRYEQYF	TGTGCCTGGAGTGTCAGGGGGCAACGCTACGAGCAGTACTTC
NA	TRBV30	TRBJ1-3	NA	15	CAWSGGGGPGNTIYF	TGTGCCTGGAGTGGAGGGGGAGGACCTGGAAACACCATATATTTT
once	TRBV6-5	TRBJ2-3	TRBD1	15	CASSFNRGRTDTQYF	TGTGCCAGCAGTTTTAACAGGGGGCGGACAGATACGCAGTATTTT
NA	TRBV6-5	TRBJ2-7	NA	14	CASSLNGPSSEQYF	TGTGCCAGCAGTCTAAACGGACCCTCCTCCGAGCAGTACTTC
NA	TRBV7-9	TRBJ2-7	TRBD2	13	CASNGLAELEQYF	TGTGCCAGCAACGGGCTAGCGGAATTAGAGCAGTACTTC